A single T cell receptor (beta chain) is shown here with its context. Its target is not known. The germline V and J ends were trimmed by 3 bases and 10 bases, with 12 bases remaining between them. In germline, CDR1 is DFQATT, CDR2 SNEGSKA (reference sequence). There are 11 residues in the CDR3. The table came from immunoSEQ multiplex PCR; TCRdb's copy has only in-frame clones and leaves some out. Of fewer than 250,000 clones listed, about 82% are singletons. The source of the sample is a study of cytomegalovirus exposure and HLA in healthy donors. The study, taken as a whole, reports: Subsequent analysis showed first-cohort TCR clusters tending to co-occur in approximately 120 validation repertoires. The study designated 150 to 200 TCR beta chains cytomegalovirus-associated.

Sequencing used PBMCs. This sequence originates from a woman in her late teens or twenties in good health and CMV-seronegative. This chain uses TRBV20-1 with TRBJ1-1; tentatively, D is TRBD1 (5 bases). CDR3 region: CSARGDSPAFF. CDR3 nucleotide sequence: TGCAGTGCTAGGGGGGACTCCCCAGCTTTCTTT.